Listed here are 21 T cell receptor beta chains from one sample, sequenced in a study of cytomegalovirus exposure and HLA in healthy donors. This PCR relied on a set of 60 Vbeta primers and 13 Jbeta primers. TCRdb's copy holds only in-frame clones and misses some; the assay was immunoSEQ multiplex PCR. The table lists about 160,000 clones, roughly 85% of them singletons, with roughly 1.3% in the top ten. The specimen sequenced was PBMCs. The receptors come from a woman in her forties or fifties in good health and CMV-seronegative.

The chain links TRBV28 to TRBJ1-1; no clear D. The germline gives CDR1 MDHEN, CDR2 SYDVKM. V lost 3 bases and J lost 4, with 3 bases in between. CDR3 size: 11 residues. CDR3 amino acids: CASSLSTEAFF. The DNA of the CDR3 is TGTGCCAGCAGTTTGAGCACTGAAGCTTTCTTT.

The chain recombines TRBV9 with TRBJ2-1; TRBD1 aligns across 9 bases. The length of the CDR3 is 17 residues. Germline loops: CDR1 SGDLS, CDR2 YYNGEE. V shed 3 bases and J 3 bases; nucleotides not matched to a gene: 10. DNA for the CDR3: TGTGCCAGCAGCGAGGGGGGGGGACAGGGATTCTACAATGAGCAGTTCTTC. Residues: CASSEGGGQGFYNEQFF. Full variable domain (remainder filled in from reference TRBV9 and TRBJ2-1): DSGVTQTPKHLITATGQRVTLRCSPRSGDLSVYWYQQSLDQGLQFLIQYYNGEERAKGNILERFSAQQFPDLHSELNLSSLELGDSALYFCASSEGGGQGFYNEQFFGPGTRLTVL.

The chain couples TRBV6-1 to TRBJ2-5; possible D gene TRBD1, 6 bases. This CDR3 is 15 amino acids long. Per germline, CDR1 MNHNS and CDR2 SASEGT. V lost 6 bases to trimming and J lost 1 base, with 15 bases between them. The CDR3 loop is CASRDVRGVQETQYF. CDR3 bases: TGTGCCAGCAGGGACGTCAGGGGAGTCCAAGAGACCCAGTACTTC.

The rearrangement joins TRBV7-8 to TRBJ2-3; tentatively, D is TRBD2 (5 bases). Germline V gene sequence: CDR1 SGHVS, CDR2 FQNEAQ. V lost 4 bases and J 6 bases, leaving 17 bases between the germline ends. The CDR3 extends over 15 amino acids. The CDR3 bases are TGTGCCAGCAGCTACGAGTGGCGGGCTCGCGATACGCAGTATTTT. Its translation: CASSYEWRARDTQYF.

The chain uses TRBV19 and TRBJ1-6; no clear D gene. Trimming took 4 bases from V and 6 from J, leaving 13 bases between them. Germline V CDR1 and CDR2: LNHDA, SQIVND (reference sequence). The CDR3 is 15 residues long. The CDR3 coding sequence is TGTGCCAGTAGTACTTCGGGATTGGGTAATTCACCCCTCCACTTT. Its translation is CASSTSGLGNSPLHF.

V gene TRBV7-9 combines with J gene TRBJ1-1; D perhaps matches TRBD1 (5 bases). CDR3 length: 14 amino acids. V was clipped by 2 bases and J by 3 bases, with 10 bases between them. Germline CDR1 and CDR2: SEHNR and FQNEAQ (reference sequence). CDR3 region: CASSLRGRDTEAFF. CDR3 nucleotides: TGTGCCAGCAGCTTAAGGGGTAGGGACACTGAAGCTTTCTTT.

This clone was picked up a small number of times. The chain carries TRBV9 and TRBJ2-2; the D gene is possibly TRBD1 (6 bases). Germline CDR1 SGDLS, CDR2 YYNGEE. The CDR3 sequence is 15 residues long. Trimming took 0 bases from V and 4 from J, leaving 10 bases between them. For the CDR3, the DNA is TGTGCCAGCAGCGTAGATCCAGGGGTCACCGGGGAGCTGTTTTTT. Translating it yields CASSVDPGVTGELFF.

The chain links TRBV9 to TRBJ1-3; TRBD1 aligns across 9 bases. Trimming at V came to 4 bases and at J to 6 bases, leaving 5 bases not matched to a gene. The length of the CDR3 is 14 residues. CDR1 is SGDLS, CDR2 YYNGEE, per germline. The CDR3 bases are TGTGCCAGCAGCCCCTGGACAGGGGAAAACACCATATATTTT. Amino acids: CASSPWTGENTIYF.

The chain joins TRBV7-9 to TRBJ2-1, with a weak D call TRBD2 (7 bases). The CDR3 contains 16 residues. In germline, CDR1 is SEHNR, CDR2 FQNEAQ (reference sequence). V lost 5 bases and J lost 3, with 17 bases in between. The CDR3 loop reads CASSHEGGGSYNEQFF. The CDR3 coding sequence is TGTGCCAGCAGCCATGAGGGGGGCGGGAGCTACAATGAGCAGTTCTTC.

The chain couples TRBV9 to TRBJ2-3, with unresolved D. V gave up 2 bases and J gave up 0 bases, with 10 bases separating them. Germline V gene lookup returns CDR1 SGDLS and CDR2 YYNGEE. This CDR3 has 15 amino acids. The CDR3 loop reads CASSVRGGSTDTQYF. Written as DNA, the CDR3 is TGTGCCAGCAGCGTGAGAGGCGGTAGCACAGATACGCAGTATTTT. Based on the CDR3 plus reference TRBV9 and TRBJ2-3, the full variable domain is DSGVTQTPKHLITATGQRVTLRCSPRSGDLSVYWYQQSLDQGLQFLIQYYNGEERAKGNILERFSAQQFPDLHSELNLSSLELGDSALYFCASSVRGGSTDTQYFGPGTRLTVL.

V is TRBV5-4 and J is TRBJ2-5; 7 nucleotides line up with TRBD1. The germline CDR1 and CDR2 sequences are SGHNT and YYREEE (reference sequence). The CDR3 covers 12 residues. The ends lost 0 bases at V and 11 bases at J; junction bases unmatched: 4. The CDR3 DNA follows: TGTGCCAGCAGCTTGGTGGGGACAGAGCAGTACTTC. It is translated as CASSLVGTEQYF.

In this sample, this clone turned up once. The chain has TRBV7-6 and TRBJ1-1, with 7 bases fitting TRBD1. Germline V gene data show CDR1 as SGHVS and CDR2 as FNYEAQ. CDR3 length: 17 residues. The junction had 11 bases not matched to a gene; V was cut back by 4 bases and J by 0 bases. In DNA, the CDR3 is TGTGCCAGCAGCTATCAGGCAGGACAGGAAATGAACACTGAAGCTTTCTTT. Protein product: CASSYQAGQEMNTEAFF.

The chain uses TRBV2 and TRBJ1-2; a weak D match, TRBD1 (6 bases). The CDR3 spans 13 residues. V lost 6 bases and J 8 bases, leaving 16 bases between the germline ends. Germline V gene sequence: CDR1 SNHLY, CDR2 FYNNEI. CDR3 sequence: CASRARAGDGYTF. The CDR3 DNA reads TGTGCCAGCAGAGCCAGGGCAGGGGACGGCTACACCTTC.

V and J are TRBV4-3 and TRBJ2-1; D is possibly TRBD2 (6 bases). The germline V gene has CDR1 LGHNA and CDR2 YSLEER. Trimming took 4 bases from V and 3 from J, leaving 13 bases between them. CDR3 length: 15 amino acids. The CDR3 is CASSRTKRNYNEQFF. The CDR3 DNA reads TGCGCCAGCAGCCGGACTAAACGTAACTACAATGAGCAGTTCTTC.

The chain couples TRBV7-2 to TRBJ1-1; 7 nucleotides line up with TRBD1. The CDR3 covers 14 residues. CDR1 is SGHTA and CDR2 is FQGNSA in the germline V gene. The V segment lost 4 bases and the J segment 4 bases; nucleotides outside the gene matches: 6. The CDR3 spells CASSSGGNGTEAFF. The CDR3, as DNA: TGTGCCAGCAGCTCAGGGGGGAATGGCACTGAAGCTTTCTTT.

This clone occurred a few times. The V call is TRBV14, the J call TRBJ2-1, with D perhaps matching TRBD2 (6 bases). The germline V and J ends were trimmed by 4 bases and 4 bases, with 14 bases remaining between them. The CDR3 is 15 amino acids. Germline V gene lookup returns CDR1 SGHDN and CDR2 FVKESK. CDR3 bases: TGTGCCAGCAGCCGGGAGACTAGTGGGTACAATGAGCAGTTCTTC. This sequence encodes CASSRETSGYNEQFF.

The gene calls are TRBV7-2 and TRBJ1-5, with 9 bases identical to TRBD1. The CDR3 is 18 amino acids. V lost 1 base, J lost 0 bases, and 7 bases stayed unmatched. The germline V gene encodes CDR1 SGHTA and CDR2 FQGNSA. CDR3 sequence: CASSLEGTGMYSNQPQHF. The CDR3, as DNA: TGTGCCAGCAGCTTAGAGGGGACAGGGATGTATAGCAATCAGCCCCAGCATTTT.

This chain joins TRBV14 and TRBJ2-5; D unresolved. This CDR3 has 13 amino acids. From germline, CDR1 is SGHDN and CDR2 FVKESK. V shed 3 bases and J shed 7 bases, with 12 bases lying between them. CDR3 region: CASSQAARSTQYF. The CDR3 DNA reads TGTGCCAGCAGCCAGGCGGCCCGATCGACCCAGTACTTC.

CDR3 protein: CATSRDGSGDPSYEQYF. CDR3 bases: TGTGCCACCAGCAGAGATGGGAGCGGAGACCCTTCCTACGAGCAGTACTTC. The chain links TRBV15 to TRBJ2-7; possible D gene TRBD2, 5 bases. There are 17 residues in the CDR3. Between the trimmed V and J ends, which lost 0 bases and 1 base, there was a span of 16 bases. Germline lookup yields CDR1 LNHNV and CDR2 YYDKDF (reference sequence).

As DNA, the CDR3 is TGTGCCAGCAGCGTAAATGCGGGACAGGGGACCTACGAGCAGTACTTC. It encodes CASSVNAGQGTYEQYF. V gene TRBV9 combines with J gene TRBJ2-7; 10 nucleotides agree with TRBD1. Germline V gives CDR1 SGDLS, CDR2 YYNGEE. Trimming removed 1 base from V and 2 bases from J; junction bases left unmatched: 6. The CDR3 has 16 amino acids.

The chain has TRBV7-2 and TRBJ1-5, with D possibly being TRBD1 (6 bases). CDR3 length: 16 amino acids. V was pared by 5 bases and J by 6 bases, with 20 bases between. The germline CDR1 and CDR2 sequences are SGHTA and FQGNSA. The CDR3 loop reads CASSQYPRGGGQPQHF. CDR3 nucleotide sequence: TGTGCCAGCAGCCAATATCCCCGAGGGGGTGGTCAGCCCCAGCATTTT.